The source of this T cell receptor beta chain is a study of control samples from healthy donors and cancer patients. J was trimmed by 10 bases and V by 0 bases; bases with no gene match: 5. This CDR3 comprises 15 residues. Germline V gene sequence: CDR1 MNHNS, CDR2 SASEGT. Clones were sequenced by immunoSEQ multiplex PCR, and TCRdb holds only the in-frame ones, with some missing. The table records about 69,000 clones, roughly 86% of them present only once. This clone was counted once. The chain couples TRBV6-1 to TRBJ1-6; 8 nucleotides agree with TRBD1. The receptor's source is a man aged 55-75 years with lung cancer. The sequenced sample was PBMCs. The CDR3 sequence is CASSEARQGKSPLHF. The CDR3 DNA is TGTGCCAGCAGTGAAGCGCGACAGGGGAAATCACCCCTCCACTTT.